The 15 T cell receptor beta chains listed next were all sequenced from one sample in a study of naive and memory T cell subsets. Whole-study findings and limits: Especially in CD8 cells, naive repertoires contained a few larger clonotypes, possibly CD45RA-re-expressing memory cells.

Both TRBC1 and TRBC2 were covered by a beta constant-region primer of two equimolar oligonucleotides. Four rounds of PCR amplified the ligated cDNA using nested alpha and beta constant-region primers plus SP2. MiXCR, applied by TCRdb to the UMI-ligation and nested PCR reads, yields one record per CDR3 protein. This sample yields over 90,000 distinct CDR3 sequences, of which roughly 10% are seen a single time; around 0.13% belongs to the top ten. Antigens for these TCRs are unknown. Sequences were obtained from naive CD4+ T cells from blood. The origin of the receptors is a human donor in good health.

Here the CDR3 reads CASSLLRDTEAFF. CDR3 DNA: TGTGCCAGCAGTCTACTCAGGGATACTGAAGCTTTCTTT. V usage is TRBV6-5 and J usage is TRBJ1-1; TRBD1 is a possible D gene (5 bases). The V and J ends lost 5 bases and 5 bases respectively, with 12 bases between them. CDR1 and CDR2 (germline): MNHEY, SVGAGI. This CDR3 contains 13 residues.

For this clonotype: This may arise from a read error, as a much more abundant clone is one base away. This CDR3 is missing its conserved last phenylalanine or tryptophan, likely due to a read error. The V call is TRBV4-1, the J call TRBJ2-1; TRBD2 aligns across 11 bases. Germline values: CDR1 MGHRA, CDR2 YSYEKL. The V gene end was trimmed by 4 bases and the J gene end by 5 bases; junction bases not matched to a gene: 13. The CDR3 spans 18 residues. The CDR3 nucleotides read TGCGCCAGCAGCCTACCCAGGGTGTATAGCGGGGGGGACAATGAGCAGTTCTTA. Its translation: CASSLPRVYSGGDNEQFL.

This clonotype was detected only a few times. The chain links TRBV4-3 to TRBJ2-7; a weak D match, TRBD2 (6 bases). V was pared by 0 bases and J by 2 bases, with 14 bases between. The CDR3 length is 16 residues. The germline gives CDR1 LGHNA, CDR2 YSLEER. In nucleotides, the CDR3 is TGCGCCAGCAGCCAAGAAATTAGCGGCCCTCCCTACGAGCAGTACTTC. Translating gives CASSQEISGPPYEQYF.

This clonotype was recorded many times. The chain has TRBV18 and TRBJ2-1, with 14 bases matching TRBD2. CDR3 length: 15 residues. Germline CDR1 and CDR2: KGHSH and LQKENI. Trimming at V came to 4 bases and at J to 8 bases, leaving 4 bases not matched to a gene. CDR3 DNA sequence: TGTGCCAGCTCACTGGGACTAGCGGGAGTTGATGAGCAGTTCTTC. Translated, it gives CASSLGLAGVDEQFF.

CDR3 in DNA: TGTGCCAGCAGTCTCTCGCGGACATTTAACACTGAAGCTTTCTTT. Its translation: CASSLSRTFNTEAFF. This chain joins TRBV12-3 or TRBV12-4 and TRBJ1-1, with D possibly being TRBD1 (5 bases). CDR3 length: 15 residues. V lost 5 bases and J lost 2, with 15 bases in between.

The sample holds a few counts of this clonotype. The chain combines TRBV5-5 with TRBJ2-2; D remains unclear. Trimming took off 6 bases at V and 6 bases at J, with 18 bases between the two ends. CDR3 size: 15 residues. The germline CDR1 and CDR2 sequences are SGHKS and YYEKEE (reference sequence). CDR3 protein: CASTPFPQMAGELFF. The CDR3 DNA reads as TGTGCCAGCACGCCCTTCCCTCAAATGGCCGGGGAGCTGTTTTTT. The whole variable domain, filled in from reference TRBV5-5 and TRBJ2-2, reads DAGVTQSPTHLIKTRGQQVTLRCSPISGHKSVSWYQQVLGQGPQFIFQYYEKEERGRGNFPDRFSARQFPNYSSELNVNALLLGDSALYLCASTPFPQMAGELFFGEGSRLTVL.

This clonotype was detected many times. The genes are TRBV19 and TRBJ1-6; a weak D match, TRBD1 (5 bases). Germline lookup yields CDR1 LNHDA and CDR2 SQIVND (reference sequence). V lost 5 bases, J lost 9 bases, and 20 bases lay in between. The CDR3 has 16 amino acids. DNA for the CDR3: TGTGCCAGTAGTCAAGACCCCCCAGGGTCCGGTTCACCCCTCCACTTT. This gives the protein CASSQDPPGSGSPLHF.

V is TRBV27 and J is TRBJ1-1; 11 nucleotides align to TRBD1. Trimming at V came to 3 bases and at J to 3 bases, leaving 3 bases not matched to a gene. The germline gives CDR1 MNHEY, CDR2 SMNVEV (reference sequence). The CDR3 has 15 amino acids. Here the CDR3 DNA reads TGTGCCAGCAGTTTTTTGGGACAGGGGGACACTGAAGCTTTCTTT. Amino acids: CASSFLGQGDTEAFF.

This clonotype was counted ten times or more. CDR3 sequence: CASSPSSYNEQFF. The CDR3 DNA follows: TGTGCCAGCAGCCCGTCGTCCTACAATGAGCAGTTCTTC. The chain has TRBV7-3 and TRBJ2-1; D gene unclear. V lost 5 bases and J 1 base, leaving 6 bases between the germline ends. The length of the CDR3 is 13 residues. CDR1 SGHTA and CDR2 FQGTGA come from the germline V gene.

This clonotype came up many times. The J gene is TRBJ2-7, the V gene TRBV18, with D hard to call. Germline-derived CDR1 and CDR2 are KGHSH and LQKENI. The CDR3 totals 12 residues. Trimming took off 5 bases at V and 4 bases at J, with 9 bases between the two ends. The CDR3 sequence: CASSAQEYEQYF. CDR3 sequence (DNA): TGTGCCAGCTCAGCCCAGGAGTACGAGCAGTACTTC.

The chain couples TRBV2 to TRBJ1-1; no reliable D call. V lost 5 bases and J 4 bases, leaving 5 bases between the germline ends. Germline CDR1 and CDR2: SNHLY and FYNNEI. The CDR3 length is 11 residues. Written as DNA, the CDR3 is TGTGCCAGCAGTTGGGGCACTGAAGCTTTCTTT. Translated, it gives CASSWGTEAFF.

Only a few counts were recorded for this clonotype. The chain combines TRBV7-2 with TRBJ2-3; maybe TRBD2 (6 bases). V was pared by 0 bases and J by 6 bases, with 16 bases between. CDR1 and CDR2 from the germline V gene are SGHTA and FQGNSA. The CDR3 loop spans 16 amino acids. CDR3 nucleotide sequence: TGTGCCAGCAGCTTAGCCCCCGCACGGAGGGTTGATACGCAGTATTTT. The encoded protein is CASSLAPARRVDTQYF.

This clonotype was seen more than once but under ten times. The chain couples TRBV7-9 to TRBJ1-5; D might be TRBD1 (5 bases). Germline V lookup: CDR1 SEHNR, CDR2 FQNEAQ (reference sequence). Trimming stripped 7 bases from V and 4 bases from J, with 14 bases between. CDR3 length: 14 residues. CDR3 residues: CASNNGDPNQPQHF. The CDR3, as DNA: TGTGCCAGCAACAACGGGGACCCAAATCAGCCCCAGCATTTT.

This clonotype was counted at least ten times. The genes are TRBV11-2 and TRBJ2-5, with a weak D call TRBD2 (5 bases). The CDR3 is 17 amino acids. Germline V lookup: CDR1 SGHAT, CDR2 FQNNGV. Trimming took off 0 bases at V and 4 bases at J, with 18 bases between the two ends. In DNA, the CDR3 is TGTGCCAGCAGCTTAGATATCGGGTCCTTCGGAGGAGAGACCCAGTACTTC. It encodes CASSLDIGSFGGETQYF.

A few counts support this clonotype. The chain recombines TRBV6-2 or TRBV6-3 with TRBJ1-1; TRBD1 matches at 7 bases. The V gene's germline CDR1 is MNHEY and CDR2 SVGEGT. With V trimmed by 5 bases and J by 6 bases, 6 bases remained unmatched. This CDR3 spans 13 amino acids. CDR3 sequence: CASSGTVMPEAFF. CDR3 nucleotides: TGTGCCAGCAGTGGGACAGTTATGCCTGAAGCTTTCTTT.